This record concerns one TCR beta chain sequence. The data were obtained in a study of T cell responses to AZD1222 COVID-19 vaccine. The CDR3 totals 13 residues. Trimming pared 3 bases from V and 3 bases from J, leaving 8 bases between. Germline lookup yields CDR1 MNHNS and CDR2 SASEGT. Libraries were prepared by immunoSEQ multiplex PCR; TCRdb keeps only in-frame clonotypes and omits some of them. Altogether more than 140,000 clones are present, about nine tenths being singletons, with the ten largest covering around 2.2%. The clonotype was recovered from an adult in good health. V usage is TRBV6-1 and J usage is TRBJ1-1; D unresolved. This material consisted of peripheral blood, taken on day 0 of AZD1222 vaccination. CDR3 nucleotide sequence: TGTGCCAGCAGTGAGACCGCGGACACTGAAGCTTTCTTT. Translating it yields CASSETADTEAFF.